This T cell receptor beta chain comes out of a study of graft-versus-host responses after intestinal transplantation. Study-level background: Recipients underwent multivisceral, liver-intestinal, or isolated intestinal transplants.

This CDR3 has 15 amino acids. The V segment lost 5 bases and the J segment 5 bases; nucleotides outside the gene matches: 6. The germline CDR1 and CDR2 sequences are SGHRS and YFSETQ. General observations from the study: Researchers found GvH clones in recipient marrow, and some showed up first in ileum or blood.

Regarding this clone: Its target is unknown.

TCRdb's copy holds only in-frame clones and misses some; the assay was immunoSEQ multiplex PCR. Among 85,000 to 100,000 clones, about 93% were seen once, and the ten largest hold about 2%. The material sequenced was unstimulated CD8+ T cells sorted from spleen or lymph node cells, taken before intestinal transplant. The sequence came from a human donor who received an intestinal transplant. The chain combines TRBV5-1 with TRBJ2-1; 11 nucleotides line up with TRBD2. CDR3 in DNA: TGCGCCAGCAGACCCGGGACTAGCGGAAACAATGAGCAGTTCTTC. Translation: CASRPGTSGNNEQFF.